The T cell receptor beta chain described here comes from a study of breast tumors, draining lymph nodes, adjacent tissues. The study's findings and limits: Tumor repertoires ranked between lymph nodes and nontumor tissue in diversity, with V and J gene preferences.

Samples came from axillary lymph nodes draining the breast cancer. With respect to this clonotype: No antigen is known for it.

TCRdb called the multiplex PCR reads again in MiXCR, with one record for every CDR3 protein. The sample lists 150,000 to 200,000 distinct CDR3 sequences, approximately 33% occurring once. The receptor was derived from a female donor with breast cancer. Some clones in this sample may be carry-over from other donors' samples. Sequencing was done on a sample of axillary lymph node tissue.

For the CDR3, the DNA is TGTGCCACAAGCCCGAGACAGGGGGTTGGAAACACCATATATTTT. Translating it yields CATSPRQGVGNTIYF. The chain links TRBV10-3 to TRBJ1-3; the match to TRBD1 covers 9 bases. The CDR3 is 15 amino acids. The trim removed 10 bases at V and 3 bases at J, leaving 10 bases unmatched. Germline loops: CDR1 ENHRY, CDR2 SYGVKD.